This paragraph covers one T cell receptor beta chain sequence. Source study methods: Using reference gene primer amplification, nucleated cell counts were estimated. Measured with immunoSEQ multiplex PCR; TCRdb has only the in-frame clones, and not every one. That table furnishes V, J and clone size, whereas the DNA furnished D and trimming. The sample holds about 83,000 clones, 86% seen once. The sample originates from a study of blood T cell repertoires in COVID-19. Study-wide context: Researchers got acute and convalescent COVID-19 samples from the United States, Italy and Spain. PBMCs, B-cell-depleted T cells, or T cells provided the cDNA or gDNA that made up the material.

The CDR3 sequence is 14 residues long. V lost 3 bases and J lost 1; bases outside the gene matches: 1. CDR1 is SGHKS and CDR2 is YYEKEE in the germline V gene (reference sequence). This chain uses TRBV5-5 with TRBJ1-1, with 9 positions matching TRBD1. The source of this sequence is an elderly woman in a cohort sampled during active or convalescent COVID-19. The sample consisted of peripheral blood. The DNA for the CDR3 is TGTGCCAGCAGCTGGGGACAGGGGAACACTGAAGCTTTCTTT. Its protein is CASSWGQGNTEAFF.